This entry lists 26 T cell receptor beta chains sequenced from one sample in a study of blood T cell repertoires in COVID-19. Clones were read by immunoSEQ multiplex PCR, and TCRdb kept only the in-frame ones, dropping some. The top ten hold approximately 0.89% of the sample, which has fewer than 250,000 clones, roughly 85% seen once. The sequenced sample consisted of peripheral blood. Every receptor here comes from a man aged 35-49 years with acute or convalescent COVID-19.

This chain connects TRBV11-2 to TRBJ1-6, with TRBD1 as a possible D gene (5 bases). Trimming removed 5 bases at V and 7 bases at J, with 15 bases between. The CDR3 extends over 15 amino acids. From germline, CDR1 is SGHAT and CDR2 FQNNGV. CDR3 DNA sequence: TGTGCCAGCAGCCCAGATCCCGGGGGGAATTCACCCCTCCACTTT. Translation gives CASSPDPGGNSPLHF.

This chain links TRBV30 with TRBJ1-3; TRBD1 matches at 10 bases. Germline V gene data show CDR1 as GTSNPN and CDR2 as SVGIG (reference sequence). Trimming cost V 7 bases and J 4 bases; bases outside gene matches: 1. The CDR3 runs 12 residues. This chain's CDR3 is CALDRGGNTIYF. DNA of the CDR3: TGTGCCTTGGACAGGGGGGGAAACACCATATATTTT.

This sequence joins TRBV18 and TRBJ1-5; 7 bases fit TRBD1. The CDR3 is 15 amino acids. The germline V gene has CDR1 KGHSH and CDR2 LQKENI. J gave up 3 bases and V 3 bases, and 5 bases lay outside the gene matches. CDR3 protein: CASSPAGGFNQPQHF. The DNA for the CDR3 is TGTGCCAGCTCACCGGCAGGGGGTTTCAATCAGCCCCAGCATTTT.

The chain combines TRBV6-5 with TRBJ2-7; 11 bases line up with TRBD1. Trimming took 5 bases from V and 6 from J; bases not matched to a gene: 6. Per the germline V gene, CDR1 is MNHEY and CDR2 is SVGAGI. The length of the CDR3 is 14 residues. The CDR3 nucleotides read TGTGCCAGCAGTCCCACCGGGACAGGGGGCGAGCAGTACTTC. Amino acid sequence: CASSPTGTGGEQYF.

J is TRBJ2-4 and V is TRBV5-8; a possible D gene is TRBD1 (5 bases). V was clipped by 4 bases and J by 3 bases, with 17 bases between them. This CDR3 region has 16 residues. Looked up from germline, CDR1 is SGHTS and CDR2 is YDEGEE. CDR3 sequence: CASSAERGWDKNIQYF. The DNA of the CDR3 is TGTGCCAGCAGCGCTGAAAGGGGTTGGGACAAAAACATTCAGTACTTC. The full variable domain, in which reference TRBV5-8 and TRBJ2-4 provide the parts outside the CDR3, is EAGVTQSPTHLIKTRGQQATLRCSPISGHTSVYWYQQALGLGLQFLLWYDEGEERNRGNFPPRFSGRQFPNYSSELNVNALELEDSALYLCASSAERGWDKNIQYFGAGTRLSVL.

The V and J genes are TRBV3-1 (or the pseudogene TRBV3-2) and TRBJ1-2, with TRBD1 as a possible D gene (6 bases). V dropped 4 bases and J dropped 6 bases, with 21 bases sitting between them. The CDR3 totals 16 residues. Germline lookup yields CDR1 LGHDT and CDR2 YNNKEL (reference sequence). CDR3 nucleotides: TGTGCCAGCAGCCCTTGGGCGGCAGGGGAACTAGATGGCTACACCTTC. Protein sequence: CASSPWAAGELDGYTF.

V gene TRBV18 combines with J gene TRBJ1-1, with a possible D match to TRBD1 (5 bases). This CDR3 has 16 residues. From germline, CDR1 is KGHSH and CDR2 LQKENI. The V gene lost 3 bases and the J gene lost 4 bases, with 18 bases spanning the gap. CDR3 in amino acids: CASSPYRGTGSTEAFF. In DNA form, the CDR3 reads TGTGCCAGCTCACCTTACCGTGGGACTGGGAGCACTGAAGCTTTCTTT. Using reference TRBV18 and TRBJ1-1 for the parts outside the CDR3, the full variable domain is NAGVMQNPRHLVRRRGQEARLRCSPMKGHSHVYWYRQLPEEGLKFMVYLQKENIIDESGMPKERFSAEFPKEGPSILRIQQVVRGDSAAYFCASSPYRGTGSTEAFFGQGTRLTVV.

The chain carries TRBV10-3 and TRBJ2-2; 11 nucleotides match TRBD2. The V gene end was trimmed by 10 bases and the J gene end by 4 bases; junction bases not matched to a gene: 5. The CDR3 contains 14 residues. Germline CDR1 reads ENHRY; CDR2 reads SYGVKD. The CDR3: CATGLAGGTGELFF. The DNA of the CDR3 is TGTGCCACTGGACTAGCGGGCGGCACCGGGGAGCTGTTTTTT.

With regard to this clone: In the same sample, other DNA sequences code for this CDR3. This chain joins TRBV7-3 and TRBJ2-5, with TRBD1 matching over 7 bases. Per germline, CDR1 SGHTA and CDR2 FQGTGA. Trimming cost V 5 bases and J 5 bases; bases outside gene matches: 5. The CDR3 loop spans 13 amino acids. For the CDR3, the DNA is TGTGCCAGCAGCGTGAACAGGGGTGAGACCCAGTACTTC. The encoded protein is CASSVNRGETQYF.

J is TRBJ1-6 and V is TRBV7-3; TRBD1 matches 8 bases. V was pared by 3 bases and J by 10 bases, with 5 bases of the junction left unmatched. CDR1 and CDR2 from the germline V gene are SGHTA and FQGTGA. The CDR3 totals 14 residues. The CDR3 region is CASSFRGRGSPLHF. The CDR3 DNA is TGTGCCAGCAGCTTCAGGGGGCGCGGGTCACCCCTCCACTTT. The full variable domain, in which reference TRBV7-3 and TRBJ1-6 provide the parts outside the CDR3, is GAGVSQTPSNKVTEKGKYVELRCDPISGHTALYWYRQSLGQGPEFLIYFQGTGAADDSGLPNDRFFAVRPEGSVSTLKIQRTERGDSAVYLCASSFRGRGSPLHFGNGTRLTVT.

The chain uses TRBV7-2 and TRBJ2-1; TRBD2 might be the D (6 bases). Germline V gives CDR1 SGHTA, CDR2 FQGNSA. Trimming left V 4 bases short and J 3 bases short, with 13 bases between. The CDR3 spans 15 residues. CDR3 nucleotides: TGTGCCAGCAGCTCATCAGCGGGTCTCTACAATGAGCAGTTCTTC. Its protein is CASSSSAGLYNEQFF.

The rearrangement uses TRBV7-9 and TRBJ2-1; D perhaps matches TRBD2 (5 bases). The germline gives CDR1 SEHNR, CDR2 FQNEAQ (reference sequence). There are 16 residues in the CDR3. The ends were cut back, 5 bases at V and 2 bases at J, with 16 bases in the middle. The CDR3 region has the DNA TGTGCCAGCAGCCCGCCGGGGTTCTTAGCCTACAATGAGCAGTTCTTC. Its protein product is CASSPPGFLAYNEQFF.

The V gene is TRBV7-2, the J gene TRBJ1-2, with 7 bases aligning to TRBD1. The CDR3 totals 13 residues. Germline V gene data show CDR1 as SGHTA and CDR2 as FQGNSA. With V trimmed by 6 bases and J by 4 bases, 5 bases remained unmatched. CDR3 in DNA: TGTGCCAGCAGGGCGACAGGGATCTATGGCTACACCTTC. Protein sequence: CASRATGIYGYTF.

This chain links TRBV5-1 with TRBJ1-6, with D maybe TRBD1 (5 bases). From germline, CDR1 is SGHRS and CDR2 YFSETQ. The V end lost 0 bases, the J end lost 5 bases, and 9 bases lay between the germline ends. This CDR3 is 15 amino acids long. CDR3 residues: CASSLDRRDNSPLHF. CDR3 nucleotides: TGCGCCAGCAGCTTGGACAGGAGAGATAATTCACCCCTCCACTTT. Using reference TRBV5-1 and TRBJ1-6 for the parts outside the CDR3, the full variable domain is KAGVTQTPRYLIKTRGQQVTLSCSPISGHRSVSWYQQTPGQGLQFLFEYFSETQRNKGNFPGRFSGRQFSNSRSEMNVSTLELGDSALYLCASSLDRRDNSPLHFGNGTRLTVT.

The DNA for the CDR3 is TGTGCCAGCAGCAAAGCGGAAACAGGGGACAGCACAGATACGCAGTATTTT. Its translation is CASSKAETGDSTDTQYF. This chain connects TRBV21-1 to TRBJ2-3; the table names TRBD1, a call not compared with the DNA. TRBV21-1 is listed as a pseudogene. This CDR3 is built from 17 residues.

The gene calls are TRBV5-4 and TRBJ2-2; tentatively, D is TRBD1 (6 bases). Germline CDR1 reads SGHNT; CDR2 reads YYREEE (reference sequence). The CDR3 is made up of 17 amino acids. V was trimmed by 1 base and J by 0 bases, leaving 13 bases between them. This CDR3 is CASSLPGTLSNTGELFF. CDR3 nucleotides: TGTGCCAGCAGCTTGCCAGGGACACTTTCGAACACCGGGGAGCTGTTTTTT.

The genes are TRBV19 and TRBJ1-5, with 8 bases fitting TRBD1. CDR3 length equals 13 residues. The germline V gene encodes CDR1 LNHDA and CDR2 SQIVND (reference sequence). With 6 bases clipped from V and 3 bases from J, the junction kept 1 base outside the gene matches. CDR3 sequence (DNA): TGTGCCAGTAGGGGACAGGACAATCAGCCCCAGCATTTT. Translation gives CASRGQDNQPQHF.

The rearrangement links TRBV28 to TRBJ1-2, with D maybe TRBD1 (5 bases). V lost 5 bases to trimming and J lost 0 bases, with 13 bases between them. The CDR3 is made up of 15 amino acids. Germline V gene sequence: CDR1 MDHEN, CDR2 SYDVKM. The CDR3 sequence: CASSPGGKSNYGYTF. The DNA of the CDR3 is TGTGCCAGCAGTCCCGGGGGAAAATCTAACTATGGCTACACCTTC.

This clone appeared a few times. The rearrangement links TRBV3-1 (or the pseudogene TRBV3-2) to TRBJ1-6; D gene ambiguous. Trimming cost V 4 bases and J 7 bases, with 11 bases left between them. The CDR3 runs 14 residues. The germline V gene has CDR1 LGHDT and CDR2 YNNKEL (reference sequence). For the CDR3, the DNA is TGTGCCAGCAGCCCGACTAAGAGGAATTCACCCCTCCACTTT. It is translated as CASSPTKRNSPLHF.

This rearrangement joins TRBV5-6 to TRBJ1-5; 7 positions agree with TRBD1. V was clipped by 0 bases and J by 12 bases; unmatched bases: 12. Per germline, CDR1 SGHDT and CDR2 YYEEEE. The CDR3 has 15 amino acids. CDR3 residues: CASSLVGDSSSNQHF. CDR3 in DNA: TGTGCCAGCAGCTTGGTAGGGGACAGTTCTTCAAACCAGCATTTT. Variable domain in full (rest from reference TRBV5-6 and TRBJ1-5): DAGVTQSPTHLIKTRGQQVTLRCSPKSGHDTVSWYQQALGQGPQFIFQYYEEEERQRGNFPDRFSGHQFPNYSSELNVNALLLGDSALYLCASSLVGDSSSNQHFGDGTRLSIL.

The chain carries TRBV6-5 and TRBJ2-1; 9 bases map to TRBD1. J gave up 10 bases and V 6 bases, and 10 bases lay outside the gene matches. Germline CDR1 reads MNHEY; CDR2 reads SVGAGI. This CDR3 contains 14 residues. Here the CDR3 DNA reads TGTGCCAGCAGATCGGGACAGGGACTTTGGGAGCAGTTCTTC. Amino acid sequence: CASRSGQGLWEQFF.

The CDR3 region is CASSSGSGGSPDTQYF. The CDR3 coding sequence is TGTGCCAGCAGCTCCGGGTCAGGGGGCAGCCCAGATACGCAGTATTTT. J is TRBJ2-3 and V is TRBV11-2; 8 bases are a match to TRBD1. The CDR3 is 16 residues long. V lost 4 bases to trimming and J lost 4 bases; unmatched junction nucleotides: 10. Per germline, CDR1 SGHAT and CDR2 FQNNGV.

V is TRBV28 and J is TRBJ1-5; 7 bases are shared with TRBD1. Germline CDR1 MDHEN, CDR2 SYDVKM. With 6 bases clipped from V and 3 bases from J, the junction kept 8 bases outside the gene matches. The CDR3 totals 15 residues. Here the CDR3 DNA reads TGTGCCAGCAGGGGACGGGACAGACACAATCAGCCCCAGCATTTT. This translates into CASRGRDRHNQPQHF.

Written as DNA, the CDR3 is TGTGCCAGCACTAACGGGGGGGGGCAAAAGACCCAGTACTTC. It translates to CASTNGGGQKTQYF. V and J are TRBV2 and TRBJ2-5; TRBD2 matches 8 bases. The ends lost 7 bases at V and 6 bases at J; junction bases unmatched: 10. The CDR3 contains 14 residues. Germline lookup yields CDR1 SNHLY and CDR2 FYNNEI.

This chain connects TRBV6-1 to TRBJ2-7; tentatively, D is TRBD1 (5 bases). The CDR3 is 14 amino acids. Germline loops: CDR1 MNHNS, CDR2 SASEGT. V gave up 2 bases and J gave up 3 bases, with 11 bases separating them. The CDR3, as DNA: TGTGCCAGCAGTGAAAGACAGTCCGACTACGAGCAGTACTTC. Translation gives CASSERQSDYEQYF.

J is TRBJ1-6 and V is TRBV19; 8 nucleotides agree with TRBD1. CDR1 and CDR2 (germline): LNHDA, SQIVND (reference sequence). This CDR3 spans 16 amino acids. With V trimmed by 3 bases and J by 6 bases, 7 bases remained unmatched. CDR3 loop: CASSMRQTGVNSPLHF. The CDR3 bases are TGTGCCAGTAGTATGCGCCAGACAGGGGTTAATTCACCCCTCCACTTT.